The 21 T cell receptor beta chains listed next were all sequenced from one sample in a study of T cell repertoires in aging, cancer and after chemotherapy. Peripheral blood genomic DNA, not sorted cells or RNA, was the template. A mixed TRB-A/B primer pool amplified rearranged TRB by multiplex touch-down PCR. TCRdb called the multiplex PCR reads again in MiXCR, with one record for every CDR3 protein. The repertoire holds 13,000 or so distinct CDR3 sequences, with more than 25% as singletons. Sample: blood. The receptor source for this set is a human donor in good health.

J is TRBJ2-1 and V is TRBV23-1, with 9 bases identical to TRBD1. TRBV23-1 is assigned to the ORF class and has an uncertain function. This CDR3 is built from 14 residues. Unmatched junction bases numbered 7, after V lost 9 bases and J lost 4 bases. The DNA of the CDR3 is TGCGCCAGTCCCCGGGACAGGGAATACAATGAGCAGTTCTTC. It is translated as CASPRDREYNEQFF.

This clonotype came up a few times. CDR3 protein: CASSWGAEAFF. The CDR3, as DNA: TGTGCCAGCAGTTGGGGCGCCGAAGCTTTCTTT. The V and J genes are TRBV6-5 and TRBJ1-1, with D maybe TRBD1 (5 bases). The germline gives CDR1 MNHEY, CDR2 SVGAGI. The CDR3 covers 11 residues. The ends were cut back, 4 bases at V and 8 bases at J, with 8 bases in the middle.

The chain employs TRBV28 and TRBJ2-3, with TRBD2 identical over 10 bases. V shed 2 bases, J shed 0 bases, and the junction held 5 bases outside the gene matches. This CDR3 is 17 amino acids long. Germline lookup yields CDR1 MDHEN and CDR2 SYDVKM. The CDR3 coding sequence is TGTGCCAGCAGTTTACCTAGCGGGAGAACTAGCACAGATACGCAGTATTTT. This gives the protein CASSLPSGRTSTDTQYF.

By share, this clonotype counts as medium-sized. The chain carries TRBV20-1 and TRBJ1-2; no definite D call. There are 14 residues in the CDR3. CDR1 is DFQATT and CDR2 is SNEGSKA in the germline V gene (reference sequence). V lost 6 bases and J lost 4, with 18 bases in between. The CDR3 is CSASVIPGTYGYTF. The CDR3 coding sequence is TGCAGTGCCTCGGTCATTCCGGGCACCTATGGCTACACCTTC.

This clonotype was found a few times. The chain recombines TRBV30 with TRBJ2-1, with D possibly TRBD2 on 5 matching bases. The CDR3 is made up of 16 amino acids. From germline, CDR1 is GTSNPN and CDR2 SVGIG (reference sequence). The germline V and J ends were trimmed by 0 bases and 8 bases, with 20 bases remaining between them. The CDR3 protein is CAWSVTRTFSGDEQFF. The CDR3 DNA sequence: TGTGCCTGGAGTGTAACCCGGACCTTCAGCGGTGATGAGCAGTTCTTC. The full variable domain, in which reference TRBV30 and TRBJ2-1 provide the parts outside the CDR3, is SQTIHQWPATLVQPVGSPLSLECTVEGTSNPNLYWYRQAAGRGLQLLFYSVGIGQISSEVPQNLSASRPQDRQFILSSKKLLLSDSGFYLCAWSVTRTFSGDEQFFGPGTRLTVL.

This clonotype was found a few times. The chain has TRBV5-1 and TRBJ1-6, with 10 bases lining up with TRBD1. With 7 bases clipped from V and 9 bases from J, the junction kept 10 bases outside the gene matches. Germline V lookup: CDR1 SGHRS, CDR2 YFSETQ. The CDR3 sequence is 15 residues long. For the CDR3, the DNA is TGCGCCAGCGGTCCGGGACAGGGGTATTTTTCACCCCTCCACTTT. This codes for CASGPGQGYFSPLHF.

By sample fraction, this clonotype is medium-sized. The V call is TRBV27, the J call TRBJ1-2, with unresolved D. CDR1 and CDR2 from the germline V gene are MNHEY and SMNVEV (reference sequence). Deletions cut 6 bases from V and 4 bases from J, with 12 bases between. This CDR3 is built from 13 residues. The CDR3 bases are TGTGCCAGCAGCAACGGGGAGGGCTATGGCTACACCTTC. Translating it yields CASSNGEGYGYTF.

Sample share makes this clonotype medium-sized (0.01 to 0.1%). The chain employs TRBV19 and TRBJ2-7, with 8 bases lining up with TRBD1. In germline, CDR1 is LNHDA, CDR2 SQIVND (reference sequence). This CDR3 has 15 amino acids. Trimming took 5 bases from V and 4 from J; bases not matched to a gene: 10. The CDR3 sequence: CASSPAGGVSYEQYF. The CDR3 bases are TGTGCCAGTAGTCCGGCAGGGGGCGTTTCATACGAGCAGTACTTC.

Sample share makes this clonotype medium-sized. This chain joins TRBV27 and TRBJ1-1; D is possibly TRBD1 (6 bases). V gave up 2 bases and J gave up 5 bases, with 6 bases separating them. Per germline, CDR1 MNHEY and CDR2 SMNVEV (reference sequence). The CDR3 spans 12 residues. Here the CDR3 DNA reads TGTGCCAGCAGTTTAAGGGGGACTGAAGCTTTCTTT. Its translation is CASSLRGTEAFF.

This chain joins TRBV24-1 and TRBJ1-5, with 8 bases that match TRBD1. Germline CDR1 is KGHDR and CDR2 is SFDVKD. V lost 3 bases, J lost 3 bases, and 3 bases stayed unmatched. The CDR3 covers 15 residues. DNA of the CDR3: TGTGCCACCAGTGATACAGGGGGAGACAATCAGCCCCAGCATTTT. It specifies CATSDTGGDNQPQHF.

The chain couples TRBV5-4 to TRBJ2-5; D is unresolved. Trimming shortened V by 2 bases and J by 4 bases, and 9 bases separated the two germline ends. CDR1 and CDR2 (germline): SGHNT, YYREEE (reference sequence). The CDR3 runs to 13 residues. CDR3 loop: CASSFTWGETQYF. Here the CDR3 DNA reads TGTGCCAGCAGCTTCACCTGGGGAGAGACCCAGTACTTC.

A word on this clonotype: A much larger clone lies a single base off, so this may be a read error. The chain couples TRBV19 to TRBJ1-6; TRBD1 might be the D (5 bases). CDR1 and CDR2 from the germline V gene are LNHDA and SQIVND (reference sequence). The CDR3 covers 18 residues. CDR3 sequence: CASSIAQGTSSYNSPIHF. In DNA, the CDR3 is TGTGCCAGTAGTATCGCGCAGGGAACTAGCTCCTATAATTCACCCATCCACTTT.

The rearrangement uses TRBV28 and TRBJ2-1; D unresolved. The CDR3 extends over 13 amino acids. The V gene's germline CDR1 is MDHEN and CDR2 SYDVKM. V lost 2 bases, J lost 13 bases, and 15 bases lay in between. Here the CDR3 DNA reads TGTGCCAGCAGTTTAAACCCCTCGACACGACAGTTCTTC. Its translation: CASSLNPSTRQFF.

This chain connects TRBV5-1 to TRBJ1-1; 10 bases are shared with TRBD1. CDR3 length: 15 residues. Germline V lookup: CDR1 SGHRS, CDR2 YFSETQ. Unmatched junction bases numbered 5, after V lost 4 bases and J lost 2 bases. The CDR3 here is CASSAGQGVNTEAFF. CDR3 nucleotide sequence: TGCGCCAGCAGCGCCGGACAGGGGGTAAACACTGAAGCTTTCTTT.

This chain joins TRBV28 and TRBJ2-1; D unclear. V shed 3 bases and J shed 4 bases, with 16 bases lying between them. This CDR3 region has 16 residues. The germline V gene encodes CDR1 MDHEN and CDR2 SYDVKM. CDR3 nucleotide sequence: TGTGCCAGCAGTTTTGCGGCGTCTGGTGGGTACAATGAGCAGTTCTTC. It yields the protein CASSFAASGGYNEQFF.

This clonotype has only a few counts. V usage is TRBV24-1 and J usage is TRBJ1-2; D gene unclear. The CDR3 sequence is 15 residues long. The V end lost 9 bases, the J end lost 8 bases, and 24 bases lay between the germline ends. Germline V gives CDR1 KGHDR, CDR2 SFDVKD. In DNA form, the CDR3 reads TGTGCCACCCAGTTATGTCCGAGGGTTACGAGGGGCTACACCTTC. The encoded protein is CATQLCPRVTRGYTF.

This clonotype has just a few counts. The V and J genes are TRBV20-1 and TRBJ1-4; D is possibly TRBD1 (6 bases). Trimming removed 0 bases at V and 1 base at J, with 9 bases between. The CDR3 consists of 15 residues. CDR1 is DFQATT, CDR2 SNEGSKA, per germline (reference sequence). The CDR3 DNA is TGCAGTGCTAGAGATGGGGGGCAAACTAATGAAAAACTGTTTTTT. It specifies CSARDGGQTNEKLFF.

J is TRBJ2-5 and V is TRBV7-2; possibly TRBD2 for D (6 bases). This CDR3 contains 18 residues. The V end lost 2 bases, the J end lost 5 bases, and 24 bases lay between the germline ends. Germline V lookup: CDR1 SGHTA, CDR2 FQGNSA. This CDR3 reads CASSLRLADTLGRETQYF. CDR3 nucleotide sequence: TGTGCCAGCAGCTTAAGGTTAGCGGACACGCTGGGCCGGGAGACCCAGTACTTC.

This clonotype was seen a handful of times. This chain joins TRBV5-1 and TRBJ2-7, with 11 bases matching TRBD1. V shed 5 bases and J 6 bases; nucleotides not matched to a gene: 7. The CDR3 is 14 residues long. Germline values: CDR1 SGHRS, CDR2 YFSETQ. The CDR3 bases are TGCGCCAGCAGGCCCGGACAGGGGGCGAGCGAGCAGTACGTC. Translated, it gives CASRPGQGASEQYV.

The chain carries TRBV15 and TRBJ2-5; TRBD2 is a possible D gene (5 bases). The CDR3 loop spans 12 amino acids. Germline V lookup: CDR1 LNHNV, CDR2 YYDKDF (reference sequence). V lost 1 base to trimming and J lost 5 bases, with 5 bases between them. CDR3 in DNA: TGTGCCACCAGCAGAGGGGAGGAGACCCAGTACTTC. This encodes CATSRGEETQYF.

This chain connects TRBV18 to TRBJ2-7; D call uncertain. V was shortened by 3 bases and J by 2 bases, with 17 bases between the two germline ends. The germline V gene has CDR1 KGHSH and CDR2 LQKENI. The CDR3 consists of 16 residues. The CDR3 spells CASSPGGGRGTYEQYV. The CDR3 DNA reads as TGTGCCAGCTCACCCGGTGGCGGCCGTGGCACCTACGAGCAGTACGTC.